This T cell receptor (beta chain) was identified during a study of control samples from healthy donors and cancer patients. Repertoires were generated with immunoSEQ multiplex PCR, while TCRdb's copy carries only in-frame clones and drops some. The table has about 410,000 clones, roughly 90% seen once. Sequenced: PBMCs. The clonotype was recovered from a man in his forties with head and neck cancer.

The CDR3, as DNA: TGTGCCAGCAGTTACTCTCCGGGGGTTGGGAACTATGGCTACACCTTC. Its protein product is CASSYSPGVGNYGYTF. The rearrangement joins TRBV6-2 or TRBV6-3 to TRBJ1-2, with D perhaps matching TRBD1 (5 bases). The CDR3 totals 16 residues. Germline loops: CDR1 MNHEY, CDR2 SVGEGT. V lost 0 bases and J 2 bases, leaving 13 bases between the germline ends.